The clone carrying this T cell receptor (beta chain) came up a few times. What it recognizes is unknown. The sample is drawn from a study of cytomegalovirus exposure and HLA in healthy donors. Study-wide background: Researchers previously reported finding roughly 120 million unique TCR beta sequences from around 200 million T cells.

Findings and limits, study-wide: With high specificity and sensitivity, the classifier reportedly diagnosed cytomegalovirus status. Using a false discovery rate of 0.05, a later analysis showed that some 16,000 TCR beta sequences were associated with HLA alleles.

Amplification used 60 Vbeta primers and 13 Jbeta primers. This table comes from immunoSEQ multiplex PCR, and its TCRdb copy is limited to in-frame clones, with some not included. The data show over 95,000 clones, with around three quarters seen just once and 2% to 2.5% held by the top ten. V trimming: 2 bases; J trimming: 1 base; junction bases outside the gene matches: 5. The CDR3 spans 17 residues. Germline V gives CDR1 LGHNA, CDR2 YNFKEQ. This cohort consisted of healthy bone marrow donors. Sequences were obtained from PBMCs. J is TRBJ2-5 and V is TRBV4-2; 12 bases are shared with TRBD1. The sequence was collected from a human donor in good health. CDR3 nucleotide sequence: TGTGCCAGCAGCCAAAACAGGGGACAGGGGGCCCAAGAGACCCAGTACTTC. This translates into CASSQNRGQGAQETQYF.